Following are 27 T cell receptor beta chains from one sample sequenced in a study of blood T cell repertoires in COVID-19. Method: immunoSEQ multiplex PCR; TCRdb's copy keeps in-frame clones and lacks some. The sample includes just under 250,000 clones, approximately 90% seen only once; the top ten take approximately 4.2%. Material for sequencing was PBMCs or T cells enriched from blood (not recorded which). Receptors originate from a woman in her 30s who had recovered from COVID-19.

The genes are TRBV30 and TRBJ1-2; D is unresolved. CDR1 GTSNPN and CDR2 SVGIG come from the germline V gene (reference sequence). The length of the CDR3 is 12 residues. The V end lost 3 bases, the J end lost 2 bases, and 7 bases lay between the germline ends. The CDR3 reads CAWRTPNYGYTF. The CDR3 DNA sequence: TGTGCCTGGAGGACTCCGAACTATGGCTACACCTTC.

The chain couples TRBV6-2 or TRBV6-3 to TRBJ1-1; tentative D call: TRBD1 (6 bases). V lost 5 bases and J 11 bases, leaving 15 bases between the germline ends. Per germline, CDR1 MNHEY and CDR2 SVGEGT. The CDR3 spans 12 residues. The CDR3 is CASSEGSRGAFF. DNA for the CDR3: TGTGCCAGCAGTGAGGGGAGCAGGGGCGCTTTCTTT.

The chain has TRBV6-1 and TRBJ2-7, with D unclear. Germline values: CDR1 MNHNS, CDR2 SASEGT. Trimming took off 2 bases at V and 2 bases at J, with 13 bases between the two ends. The CDR3 is made up of 15 amino acids. The CDR3 loop is CASSEPVGSPYEQYF. The CDR3, as DNA: TGTGCCAGCAGTGAACCGGTCGGGTCCCCCTACGAGCAGTACTTC.

The chain combines TRBV28 with TRBJ2-3, with 7 nucleotides matching TRBD2. The CDR3 spans 17 residues. V shed 5 bases, J shed 0 bases, and the junction held 11 bases outside the gene matches. Germline values: CDR1 MDHEN, CDR2 SYDVKM. DNA of the CDR3: TGTGCCAGCAGTCCCCTCGGGGAGGGACTTAGCACAGATACGCAGTATTTT. Translation: CASSPLGEGLSTDTQYF.

V gene TRBV4-3 combines with J gene TRBJ1-1; 8 nucleotides match TRBD1. J gave up 1 base and V 2 bases, and 3 bases lay outside the gene matches. Germline lookup yields CDR1 LGHNA and CDR2 YSLEER. CDR3 size: 15 residues. CDR3 bases: TGCGCCAGCAGCCAAATTGGACAGGGGAACACTGAAGCTTTCTTT. It translates to CASSQIGQGNTEAFF.

This clone was detected only once. J is TRBJ2-6 and V is TRBV2; 7 nucleotides agree with TRBD1. The CDR3 sequence is 15 residues long. Germline V gene data show CDR1 as SNHLY and CDR2 as FYNNEI. With 6 bases clipped from V and 2 bases from J, the junction kept 4 bases outside the gene matches. The CDR3 sequence: CASREQGTGANVLTF. The CDR3 bases are TGTGCCAGCAGGGAACAGGGGACTGGGGCCAACGTCCTGACTTTC. The full variable domain, with the rest looked up from reference TRBV2 and TRBJ2-6, is EPEVTQTPSHQVTQMGQEVILRCVPISNHLYFYWYRQILGQKVEFLVSFYNNEISEKSEIFDDQFSVERPDGSNFTLKIRSTKLEDSAMYFCASREQGTGANVLTFGAGSRLTVL.

This chain uses TRBV7-2 with TRBJ2-5, with 14 bases lining up with TRBD2. Unmatched junction bases numbered 4, after V lost 5 bases and J lost 5 bases. The CDR3 consists of 15 residues. Germline-derived CDR1 and CDR2 are SGHTA and FQGNSA. CDR3 amino acids: CASSRTSGGRETQYF. The CDR3 DNA sequence: TGTGCCAGCAGCCGGACTAGCGGGGGGAGGGAGACCCAGTACTTC.

The J gene is TRBJ1-1, the V gene TRBV7-3; D unresolved. The CDR3 spans 14 residues. Germline CDR1 and CDR2: SGHTA and FQGTGA. Trimming took off 6 bases at V and 6 bases at J, with 17 bases between the two ends. The CDR3 region is CASSLLPGESEAFF. The CDR3 DNA reads as TGTGCCAGCAGTTTACTCCCGGGAGAATCTGAAGCTTTCTTT.

The rearrangement uses TRBV5-1 and TRBJ2-5; 7 positions agree with TRBD2. Germline V lookup: CDR1 SGHRS, CDR2 YFSETQ. J gave up 0 bases and V 5 bases, and 7 bases lay outside the gene matches. CDR3 length: 15 amino acids. The CDR3: CASSRVAGDQETQYF. The CDR3 DNA reads as TGCGCCAGCAGTCGGGTGGCGGGGGACCAAGAGACCCAGTACTTC. Filled out from reference TRBV5-1 and TRBJ2-5, the complete variable domain reads KAGVTQTPRYLIKTRGQQVTLSCSPISGHRSVSWYQQTPGQGLQFLFEYFSETQRNKGNFPGRFSGRQFSNSRSEMNVSTLELGDSALYLCASSRVAGDQETQYFGPGTRLLVL.

This clone was seen a single time. The chain recombines TRBV28 with TRBJ2-2; D is perhaps TRBD2 (6 bases). CDR3 length: 17 residues. Germline V CDR1 and CDR2: MDHEN, SYDVKM. Trimming cost V 2 bases and J 1 base, with 14 bases left between them. The CDR3 region is CASSLGKAGMNTGELFF. Here the CDR3 DNA reads TGTGCCAGCAGTTTAGGTAAGGCGGGAATGAACACCGGGGAGCTGTTTTTT.

This chain uses TRBV28 with TRBJ2-1; the match to TRBD2 covers 16 bases. The CDR3 covers 17 residues. Trimming took 6 bases from V and 7 from J; bases not matched to a gene: 9. Germline assignment: CDR1 MDHEN and CDR2 SYDVKM. The CDR3 protein is CASRPGLAGGPWNEQFF. The CDR3 bases are TGTGCCAGCAGGCCGGGACTAGCGGGAGGGCCATGGAATGAGCAGTTCTTC.

A single count supports this clone. V usage is TRBV7-2 and J usage is TRBJ2-1; possible D gene TRBD1, 5 bases. V gave up 3 bases and J gave up 0 bases, with 12 bases separating them. Germline CDR1 reads SGHTA; CDR2 reads FQGNSA. The CDR3 extends over 16 amino acids. The CDR3 DNA reads as TGTGCCAGCAGCTTTTGGGGCGGTAGCTCCTACAATGAGCAGTTCTTC. Its protein product is CASSFWGGSSYNEQFF.

This clone was counted a few times. This chain links TRBV7-2 with TRBJ2-7, with TRBD2 matching 9 bases. The CDR3 is made up of 17 amino acids. Germline V gene lookup returns CDR1 SGHTA and CDR2 FQGNSA. The junction had 10 bases not matched to a gene; V was cut back by 2 bases and J by 2 bases. The CDR3 nucleotides read TGTGCCAGCAGCTTAAAAGGGCTGACTAGCGGCGCCTACGAGCAGTACTTC. It codes for CASSLKGLTSGAYEQYF.

The chain combines TRBV19 with TRBJ2-1; 12 bases are shared with TRBD2. Germline V gene sequence: CDR1 LNHDA, CDR2 SQIVND (reference sequence). This CDR3 comprises 13 residues. CDR3 sequence reads: CATTSGRFNEQFF. The CDR3 bases are TGTGCTACGACTAGCGGGAGATTCAATGAGCAGTTCTTC.

The rearrangement joins TRBV6-2 or TRBV6-3 to TRBJ2-1, with D possibly TRBD2 on 6 matching bases. Germline CDR1 and CDR2: MNHEY and SVGEGT. This CDR3 is 17 amino acids long. Trimming took off 2 bases at V and 7 bases at J, with 21 bases between the two ends. As DNA, the CDR3 is TGTGCCAGCAGTTACCCGATTAGGCGCGGGAACCGAAATGAGCAGTTCTTC. This translates into CASSYPIRRGNRNEQFF.

This clone was observed many times. The chain couples TRBV11-2 to TRBJ2-1; the D gene is possibly TRBD2 (6 bases). Trimming took 5 bases from V and 8 from J, leaving 10 bases between them. Germline lookup yields CDR1 SGHAT and CDR2 FQNNGV. The CDR3 spans 12 residues. The CDR3 coding sequence is TGTGCCAGCAGCCAGACTAGGGATGAGCAGTTCTTC. Translating gives CASSQTRDEQFF.

The rearrangement joins TRBV9 to TRBJ2-2; the match to TRBD1 covers 7 bases. The V segment lost 0 bases and the J segment 6 bases; nucleotides outside the gene matches: 5. The CDR3 contains 15 residues. Germline-derived CDR1 and CDR2 are SGDLS and YYNGEE. CDR3 protein: CASSVGDSPPGELFF. CDR3 DNA sequence: TGTGCCAGCAGCGTAGGGGACAGCCCCCCCGGGGAGCTGTTTTTT.

The J gene is TRBJ1-5, the V gene TRBV19, with 9 bases that match TRBD1. The junction had 3 bases not matched to a gene; V was cut back by 1 base and J by 2 bases. The CDR3 loop spans 16 amino acids. CDR1 is LNHDA, CDR2 SQIVND, per germline (reference sequence). The CDR3 is CASSIVQGAGNQPQHF. The CDR3, as DNA: TGTGCCAGTAGTATAGTACAGGGGGCAGGCAATCAGCCCCAGCATTTT.

The rearrangement links TRBV4-2 to TRBJ1-5; 7 nucleotides line up with TRBD1. The trim removed 3 bases at V and 4 bases at J, leaving 15 bases unmatched. The V gene's germline CDR1 is LGHNA and CDR2 YNFKEQ. The CDR3 contains 18 residues. The CDR3 DNA reads TGTGCCAGCAGCCACCGGGTCAGGGGGAGCAAGGGGAATCAGCCCCAGCATTTT. It specifies CASSHRVRGSKGNQPQHF.

This clone has a handful of counts. The sample has other DNA sequences that encode this CDR3 too. The genes are TRBV27 and TRBJ1-2, with 7 positions matching TRBD1. The CDR3 covers 12 residues. From germline, CDR1 is MNHEY and CDR2 SMNVEV (reference sequence). After removal of 8 bases from V and 2 bases from J, the junction contained 2 bases not matched to a gene. CDR3 residues: CASRQGNYGYTF. The DNA for the CDR3 is TGTGCCAGCCGACAGGGAAACTATGGCTACACCTTC.

The gene calls are TRBV28 and TRBJ2-4, with a tentative D call TRBD1 (6 bases). V dropped 5 bases and J dropped 0 bases, with 14 bases sitting between them. Germline CDR1 is MDHEN and CDR2 is SYDVKM. This CDR3 has 16 amino acids. The CDR3 bases are TGTGCCAGCAGTAATACAGGGATACTAGCCAAAAACATTCAGTACTTC. The encoded protein is CASSNTGILAKNIQYF.

The chain is built from TRBV11-2 and TRBJ2-5, with TRBD2 matching over 15 bases. This CDR3 contains 17 residues. The germline V gene encodes CDR1 SGHAT and CDR2 FQNNGV. Trimming cost V 3 bases and J 6 bases; bases outside gene matches: 8. The CDR3 DNA reads as TGTGCCAGCAGCTTGGGACTAGCGGGAGGTGGTGGTAAGACCCAGTACTTC. Translating gives CASSLGLAGGGGKTQYF.

The J gene is TRBJ2-7, the V gene TRBV6-6, with a possible D match to TRBD2 (7 bases). Germline CDR1 and CDR2: MNHNY and SVGAGI (reference sequence). V dropped 2 bases and J dropped 1 base, with 15 bases sitting between them. The CDR3 consists of 16 residues. The CDR3 loop is CASSYEAGAASYEQYF. The CDR3 DNA sequence: TGTGCCAGCAGTTACGAGGCGGGGGCGGCGTCCTACGAGCAGTACTTC.

The chain carries TRBV18 and TRBJ1-3; 8 positions agree with TRBD1. The V segment lost 3 bases and the J segment 4 bases; nucleotides outside the gene matches: 8. Germline values: CDR1 KGHSH, CDR2 LQKENI. There are 16 residues in the CDR3. The CDR3, as DNA: TGTGCCAGCTCACCCTCCCGACAGGGGCGCGGAAACACCATATATTTT. This encodes CASSPSRQGRGNTIYF.

This clone has more than one count but fewer than ten. The genes are TRBV9 and TRBJ1-3, with D maybe TRBD1 (6 bases). This CDR3 is 16 amino acids long. Germline V gene lookup returns CDR1 SGDLS and CDR2 YYNGEE. Trimming cost V 4 bases and J 0 bases, with 14 bases left between them. CDR3 in amino acids: CASSTKGTNSGNTIYF. CDR3 in DNA: TGTGCCAGCAGCACCAAAGGGACAAACTCTGGAAACACCATATATTTT.

This rearrangement joins TRBV5-8 to TRBJ2-2; 10 bases fit TRBD1. Per germline, CDR1 SGHTS and CDR2 YDEGEE. The CDR3 loop spans 17 amino acids. The V and J ends lost 3 bases and 4 bases, in that order; junction bases with no gene match: 9. The chain's CDR3 is CASSWGQGPGGTGELFF. The CDR3 coding sequence is TGTGCCAGCAGCTGGGGACAGGGGCCTGGAGGCACCGGGGAGCTGTTTTTT.

The chain combines TRBV20-1 with TRBJ2-1; tentative D call: TRBD1 (5 bases). Germline V CDR1 and CDR2: DFQATT, SNEGSKA (reference sequence). V shed 5 bases and J shed 3 bases, with 14 bases lying between them. This CDR3 comprises 14 residues. The CDR3 DNA is TGCAGTGCTCGTGGGGCTACCCACTACAATGAGCAGTTCTTC. Residues: CSARGATHYNEQFF.